One and the same sample provided the 29 T cell receptor beta chains below, sequenced in a study of blood T cell repertoires in COVID-19. TCRdb's table, derived via immunoSEQ multiplex PCR, lists solely in-frame clones and lacks some. The sample shows roughly 74,000 clones, around nine tenths of them seen only once. What was sequenced was PBMCs or T cells enriched from blood (not recorded which). These receptors were obtained from a woman in her fifties or sixties with acute COVID-19.

The rearrangement links TRBV2 to TRBJ2-3; D not resolved. V shed 3 bases and J shed 7 bases, with 2 bases lying between them. Looked up from germline, CDR1 is SNHLY and CDR2 is FYNNEI. This CDR3 region has 10 residues. In DNA, the CDR3 is TGTGCCAGCAGTGACTATACGCAGTATTTT. Translation gives CASSDYTQYF.

The genes are TRBV5-1 and TRBJ1-1, with TRBD1 matching over 7 bases. Germline V gene sequence: CDR1 SGHRS, CDR2 YFSETQ. V was clipped by 6 bases and J by 4 bases; unmatched bases: 9. The CDR3 spans 14 residues. The CDR3 is CASTEQGTGTEAFF. In nucleotides, the CDR3 is TGCGCCAGCACAGAACAGGGGACGGGCACTGAAGCTTTCTTT.

V gene TRBV10-3 combines with J gene TRBJ1-5; D remains unclear. Trimming pared 6 bases from V and 0 bases from J, leaving 9 bases between. This CDR3 spans 14 amino acids. In germline, CDR1 is ENHRY, CDR2 SYGVKD. The CDR3 spells CAISEPYSNQPQHF. In nucleotides, the CDR3 is TGTGCCATCAGCGAGCCGTATAGCAATCAGCCCCAGCATTTT.

The V call is TRBV30, the J call TRBJ2-1, with 7 bases lining up with TRBD2. This CDR3 region has 15 residues. Germline loops: CDR1 GTSNPN, CDR2 SVGIG (reference sequence). V trimming: 3 bases; J trimming: 5 bases; junction bases outside the gene matches: 10. The CDR3 coding sequence is TGTGCCTGGAGCCACCAAGGGCTAGCGGACAATGAGCAGTTCTTC. Its translation: CAWSHQGLADNEQFF.

J is TRBJ2-1 and V is TRBV19; tentative D call: TRBD2 (6 bases). Trimming stripped 3 bases from V and 3 bases from J, with 9 bases between. The germline V gene has CDR1 LNHDA and CDR2 SQIVND (reference sequence). This CDR3 contains 14 residues. The CDR3 loop is CASSIGGSYNEQFF. Here the CDR3 DNA reads TGTGCCAGTAGTATCGGAGGGAGCTACAATGAGCAGTTCTTC.

This clone has only one observation. This chain connects TRBV4-1 to TRBJ2-7, with TRBD2 matching over 7 bases. The germline CDR1 and CDR2 sequences are MGHRA and YSYEKL. Trimming cost V 0 bases and J 2 bases; bases outside gene matches: 4. This CDR3 region has 15 residues. DNA of the CDR3: TGCGCCAGCAGCCAAGACAGCGGGATGCCCTACGAGCAGTACTTC. Its protein is CASSQDSGMPYEQYF.

The V gene is TRBV5-1, the J gene TRBJ2-7; D is possibly TRBD2 (6 bases). V gave up 0 bases and J gave up 4 bases, with 20 bases separating them. CDR3 size: 17 residues. CDR1 is SGHRS, CDR2 YFSETQ, per germline. The CDR3 bases are TGCGCCAGCAGCTTGGGGGCCGGGAGTGGGGGAAGATACGAGCAGTACTTC. The encoded protein is CASSLGAGSGGRYEQYF.

V gene TRBV11-2 combines with J gene TRBJ1-3; 9 nucleotides match TRBD1. The CDR3 loop spans 15 amino acids. The germline gives CDR1 SGHAT, CDR2 FQNNGV. V was clipped by 5 bases and J by 4 bases; unmatched bases: 6. The CDR3 DNA reads TGTGCCAGCAGCGAACAGGGGGCGCGAGGAAACACCATATATTTT. As protein: CASSEQGARGNTIYF.

This chain connects TRBV12-3 or TRBV12-4 to TRBJ1-1; D possibly corresponds to TRBD1 (6 bases). V was shortened by 4 bases and J by 5 bases, with 11 bases between the two germline ends. The CDR3 is 13 residues long. CDR3 bases: TGTGCCAGCAGTTACAGGGAGAGGACTGAAGCTTTCTTT. The encoded protein is CASSYRERTEAFF.

The genes are TRBV7-3 and TRBJ2-1, with TRBD2 as a possible D gene (5 bases). Germline CDR1 and CDR2: SGHTA and FQGTGA. The CDR3 is made up of 15 amino acids. V lost 1 base and J lost 6, with 13 bases in between. This CDR3 is CASSLILADFNEQFF. CDR3 nucleotides: TGTGCCAGCAGCTTAATTCTAGCAGACTTCAATGAGCAGTTCTTC.

The chain couples TRBV30 to TRBJ1-3; TRBD1 matches at 7 bases. V was clipped by 4 bases and J by 7 bases; unmatched bases: 7. The CDR3 runs to 13 residues. Germline assignment: CDR1 GTSNPN and CDR2 SVGIG (reference sequence). CDR3: CAWTFQGENTIYF. CDR3 sequence (DNA): TGTGCCTGGACCTTTCAGGGGGAGAACACCATATATTTT.

This chain uses TRBV9 with TRBJ1-6, with D possibly being TRBD1 (5 bases). The length of the CDR3 is 13 residues. CDR1 and CDR2 from the germline V gene are SGDLS and YYNGEE. Trimming left V 2 bases short and J 8 bases short, with 8 bases between. The CDR3 loop reads CASSVGRDSPLHF. In DNA form, the CDR3 reads TGTGCCAGCAGCGTGGGCAGGGATTCACCCCTCCACTTT.

The chain has TRBV15 and TRBJ1-1, with D possibly TRBD1 on 5 matching bases. Germline lookup yields CDR1 LNHNV and CDR2 YYDKDF (reference sequence). V was trimmed by 3 bases and J by 1 base, leaving 12 bases between them. The CDR3 is 15 residues long. DNA of the CDR3: TGTGCCACCAGCAGGGACGGGGGAGAGAACACTGAAGCTTTCTTT. Translated: CATSRDGGENTEAFF.

The chain uses TRBV5-1 and TRBJ1-2; D gene unclear. The V gene's germline CDR1 is SGHRS and CDR2 YFSETQ. V gave up 3 bases and J gave up 8 bases, with 17 bases separating them. The CDR3 spans 14 residues. CDR3 amino acids: CASSSGSIRGGYTF. In DNA form, the CDR3 reads TGCGCCAGCAGCTCGGGATCAATTCGTGGGGGCTACACCTTC.

The chain combines TRBV9 with TRBJ2-7; 9 bases line up with TRBD1. The CDR3 sequence is 15 residues long. The germline gives CDR1 SGDLS, CDR2 YYNGEE. With V trimmed by 0 bases and J by 1 base, 2 bases remained unmatched. CDR3 nucleotide sequence: TGTGCCAGCAGCGTAGGGACAGGGGTATCCTACGAGCAGTACTTC. Its translation is CASSVGTGVSYEQYF.

The CDR3 nucleotides are TGTGCCAGCAGTTACAACAGAGATACGCAGTATTTT. It yields the protein CASSYNRDTQYF. The J gene is TRBJ2-3, the V gene TRBV6-2 or TRBV6-3; D gene ambiguous. Germline CDR1 and CDR2: MNHEY and SVGEGT. This CDR3 contains 12 residues. V was trimmed by 2 bases and J by 5 bases, leaving 5 bases between them.

J is TRBJ2-7 and V is TRBV5-1; 11 bases align to TRBD1. This CDR3 contains 15 residues. The V segment lost 4 bases and the J segment 3 bases; nucleotides outside the gene matches: 6. Germline-derived CDR1 and CDR2 are SGHRS and YFSETQ. This CDR3 is CASSPGDRGGYEQYF. As DNA, the CDR3 is TGCGCCAGCAGCCCCGGGGACAGGGGGGGCTACGAGCAGTACTTC.

The J gene is TRBJ2-2, the V gene TRBV24-1; 7 positions agree with TRBD1. In germline, CDR1 is KGHDR, CDR2 SFDVKD. V was clipped by 5 bases and J by 0 bases; unmatched bases: 8. The CDR3 sequence is 17 residues long. The CDR3 loop reads CATSARPDRTNTGELFF. The CDR3 DNA reads TGTGCCACCAGTGCCCGCCCGGACAGGACGAACACCGGGGAGCTGTTTTTT.

The chain recombines TRBV4-2 with TRBJ1-2, with 8 bases identical to TRBD1. After removal of 1 base from V and 8 bases from J, the junction contained 6 bases not matched to a gene. CDR1 and CDR2 from the germline V gene are LGHNA and YNFKEQ. The CDR3 totals 14 residues. The CDR3 nucleotides read TGTGCCAGCAGCCAAGCGGGCCGACAGGGGGGCTACACCTTC. The encoded protein is CASSQAGRQGGYTF.

This sequence joins TRBV6-5 and TRBJ2-5, with 7 positions matching TRBD2. The CDR3 is 14 residues long. Germline CDR1 is MNHEY and CDR2 is SVGAGI. With V trimmed by 0 bases and J by 2 bases, 0 bases remained unmatched. This CDR3 reads CASSYSSGQETQYF. CDR3 nucleotides: TGTGCCAGCAGTTACTCTAGCGGGCAAGAGACCCAGTACTTC.

This chain links TRBV4-1 with TRBJ1-1; 8 bases line up with TRBD1. The germline CDR1 and CDR2 sequences are MGHRA and YSYEKL. Losses at the gene ends were 0 bases for V and 4 bases for J; bases not matched to a gene: 10. This CDR3 comprises 17 residues. The DNA of the CDR3 is TGCGCCAGCAGCCAAGATCCCGTACCAGGGGGCGGCACTGAAGCTTTCTTT. This codes for CASSQDPVPGGGTEAFF.

This chain connects TRBV18 to TRBJ1-5, with D possibly TRBD1 on 5 matching bases. CDR1 is KGHSH, CDR2 LQKENI, per germline. The CDR3 consists of 14 residues. Between the trimmed V and J ends, which lost 2 bases and 2 bases, there was a span of 7 bases. The CDR3 DNA reads TGTGCCAGCTCACCAGCGGGGGGCAATCAGCCCCAGCATTTT. It yields the protein CASSPAGGNQPQHF. The whole variable domain, filled in from reference TRBV18 and TRBJ1-5, reads NAGVMQNPRHLVRRRGQEARLRCSPMKGHSHVYWYRQLPEEGLKFMVYLQKENIIDESGMPKERFSAEFPKEGPSILRIQQVVRGDSAAYFCASSPAGGNQPQHFGDGTRLSIL.

J is TRBJ2-5 and V is TRBV5-5; D unresolved. This CDR3 is built from 15 residues. V lost 4 bases and J 1 base, leaving 14 bases between the germline ends. The germline CDR1 and CDR2 sequences are SGHKS and YYEKEE (reference sequence). Here the CDR3 DNA reads TGTGCCAGCAGCCGGGTATTTACGGCCCAAGAGACCCAGTACTTC. Its protein is CASSRVFTAQETQYF.

The genes are TRBV5-1 and TRBJ2-7; 7 nucleotides agree with TRBD1. The CDR3 has 14 residues. Trimming at V came to 7 bases and at J to 2 bases, leaving 9 bases not matched to a gene. The germline V gene encodes CDR1 SGHRS and CDR2 YFSETQ. The CDR3 coding sequence is TGCGCCAGCGGCTCGGGGACAGTCCCCTACGAGCAGTACTTC. Translation gives CASGSGTVPYEQYF. Based on the CDR3 plus reference TRBV5-1 and TRBJ2-7, the full variable domain is KAGVTQTPRYLIKTRGQQVTLSCSPISGHRSVSWYQQTPGQGLQFLFEYFSETQRNKGNFPGRFSGRQFSNSRSEMNVSTLELGDSALYLCASGSGTVPYEQYFGPGTRLTVT.

The rearrangement joins TRBV5-1 to TRBJ2-3; perhaps TRBD1 as D (5 bases). The length of the CDR3 is 15 residues. Germline values: CDR1 SGHRS, CDR2 YFSETQ. V was clipped by 7 bases and J by 1 base, with 16 bases between them. For the CDR3, the DNA is TGCGCCAGCCGATGGCAGGGAAGGGGCACAGATACGCAGTATTTT. This encodes CASRWQGRGTDTQYF.

The chain employs TRBV19 and TRBJ1-1; weak D call: TRBD1 (6 bases). In germline, CDR1 is LNHDA, CDR2 SQIVND (reference sequence). Trimming removed 3 bases from V and 6 bases from J, with 14 bases in between. The CDR3 sequence is 14 residues long. CDR3 region: CASSMYRERAEAFF. The DNA of the CDR3 is TGTGCCAGTAGTATGTACAGGGAGAGAGCTGAAGCTTTCTTT.

This rearrangement joins TRBV27 to TRBJ2-7; TRBD1 aligns across 7 bases. CDR1 and CDR2 from the germline V gene are MNHEY and SMNVEV (reference sequence). This CDR3 has 13 residues. V lost 5 bases and J lost 2; bases outside the gene matches: 3. For the CDR3, the DNA is TGTGCCAGCAGTGCAGACAGGGCCTACGAGCAGTACTTC. Encoded protein: CASSADRAYEQYF.

The rearrangement uses TRBV6-6 and TRBJ1-5; D gene ambiguous. The CDR3 has 16 amino acids. The V gene's germline CDR1 is MNHNY and CDR2 SVGAGI (reference sequence). Trimming pared 5 bases from V and 7 bases from J, leaving 21 bases between. This CDR3 is CASSNGRRVSVQPQHF. DNA of the CDR3: TGTGCCAGCAGTAATGGCAGGAGGGTCTCGGTCCAGCCCCAGCATTTT.

This chain connects TRBV19 to TRBJ1-2; 8 positions agree with TRBD1. The CDR3 runs to 11 residues. V shed 8 bases, J shed 7 bases, and the junction held 3 bases outside the gene matches. Germline V gene data show CDR1 as LNHDA and CDR2 as SQIVND (reference sequence). The CDR3 region is CASSTGGGYTF. For the CDR3, the DNA is TGTGCCAGTTCCACAGGGGGTGGCTACACCTTC.